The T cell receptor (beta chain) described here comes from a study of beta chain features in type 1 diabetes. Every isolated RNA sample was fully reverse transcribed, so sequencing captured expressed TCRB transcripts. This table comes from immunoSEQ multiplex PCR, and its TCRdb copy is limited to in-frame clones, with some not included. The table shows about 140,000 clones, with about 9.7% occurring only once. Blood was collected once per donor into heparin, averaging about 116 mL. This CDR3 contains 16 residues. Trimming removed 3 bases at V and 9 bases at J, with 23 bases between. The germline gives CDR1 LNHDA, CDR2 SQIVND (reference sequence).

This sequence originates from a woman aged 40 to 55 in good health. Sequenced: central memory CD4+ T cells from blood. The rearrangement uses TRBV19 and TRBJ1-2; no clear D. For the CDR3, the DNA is TGTGCCAGTAGTATGCGACCCCACGTTGACGGAGATAGCTACACCTTC. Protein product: CASSMRPHVDGDSYTF.